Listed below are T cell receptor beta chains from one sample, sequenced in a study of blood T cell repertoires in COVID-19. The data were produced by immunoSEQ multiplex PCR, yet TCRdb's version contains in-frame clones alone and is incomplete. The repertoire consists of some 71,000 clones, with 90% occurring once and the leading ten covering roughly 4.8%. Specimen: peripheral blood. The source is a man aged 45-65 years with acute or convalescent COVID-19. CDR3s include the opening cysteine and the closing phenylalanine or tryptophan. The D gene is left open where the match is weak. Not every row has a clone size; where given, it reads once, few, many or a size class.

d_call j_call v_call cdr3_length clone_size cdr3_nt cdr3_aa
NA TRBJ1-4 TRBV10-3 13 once TGTGCCATCGGTGGGACTGGAAGGGAAAAACTGTTTTTT CAIGGTGREKLFF
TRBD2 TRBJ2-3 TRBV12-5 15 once TGTGCTAGTGGTCCTCCGGGACTAGCGGCAGATACGCAGTATTTT CASGPPGLAADTQYF
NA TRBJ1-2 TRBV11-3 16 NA TGTGCCAGCAGCTTAGTAAGGGGTAGGATTGGCTATGGCTACACCTTC CASSLVRGRIGYGYTF
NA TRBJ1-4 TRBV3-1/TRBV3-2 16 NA TGTGCCAGCAGCCGTAACAGGGCTGCAACTAATGAAAAACTGTTTTTT CASSRNRAATNEKLFF
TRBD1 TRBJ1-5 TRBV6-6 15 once TGTGCCAGCAGTTACGGCCAGGGGGTAGAGCAGCCCCAGCATTTT CASSYGQGVEQPQHF
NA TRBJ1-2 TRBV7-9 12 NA TGTGCCAGCAGCCCGTCGAGGTATGGCTACACCTTC CASSPSRYGYTF
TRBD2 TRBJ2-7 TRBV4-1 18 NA TGCGCCAGCAGCCAAGGAAGGACTAGCGGGATCTACTCCTACGAGCAGTACTTC CASSQGRTSGIYSYEQYF
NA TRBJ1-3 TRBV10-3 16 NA TGTGCCATCAGTGAGATAGGCCCTAGCTCTGGAAACACCATATATTTT CAISEIGPSSGNTIYF
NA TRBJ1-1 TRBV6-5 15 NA TGTGCCAGCCTCCGGGGGGGGCTTCGGGACACTGAAGCTTTCTTT CASLRGGLRDTEAFF
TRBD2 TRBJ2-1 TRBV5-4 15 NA TGTGCCAGCAGCTCAGCGGGAGCCGGAAGTAATGAGCAGTTCTTC CASSSAGAGSNEQFF
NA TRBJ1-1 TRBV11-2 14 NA TGTGCCAGCAGCTTGGTGGGGGGGAACACTGAAGCTTTCTTT CASSLVGGNTEAFF
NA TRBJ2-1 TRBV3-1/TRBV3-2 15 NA TGTGCCAGCAGCCAAGTCCGTACGGGGGACTATGAGCAGTTCTTC CASSQVRTGDYEQFF
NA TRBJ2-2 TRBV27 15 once TGTGCCAGCAGTCCGGGTACTAGAAGGACCGGGGAGCTGTTTTTT CASSPGTRRTGELFF
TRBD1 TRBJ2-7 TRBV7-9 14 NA TGTGCCAGCAGCTTAGACCGGACAGGGGACGAGCAGTACTTC CASSLDRTGDEQYF
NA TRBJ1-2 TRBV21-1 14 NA TGTGCCAGCAGTTGGACAGGGAGGGACTATGGCTACACCTTC CASSWTGRDYGYTF
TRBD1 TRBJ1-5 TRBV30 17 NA TGTGCCTGGAGTAGTAATAAGGGACAGGCTAGCAATCAGCCCCAGCATTTT CAWSSNKGQASNQPQHF